What follows describes a single T cell receptor (beta chain). The record originates from a study of control samples from healthy donors and cancer patients. The table came from immunoSEQ multiplex PCR; TCRdb's copy has only in-frame clones and leaves some out. The data contain approximately 110,000 clones, roughly nine tenths of them singletons. Trimming left V 4 bases short and J 2 bases short, with 12 bases between. This CDR3 region has 14 residues. The germline V gene has CDR1 LNHNV and CDR2 YYDKDF (reference sequence). V and J are TRBV15 and TRBJ2-7; D is unresolved. The receptor comes from a woman in her late teens or twenties in good health. The sample consisted of blood. The CDR3 region is CATSTGAGAYEQYF. The CDR3 coding sequence is TGTGCCACCAGCACGGGCGCAGGCGCCTACGAGCAGTACTTC.